A single TCR beta chain is shown here with its context. This specimen comes from a study of human CD8 memory T cell subsets. Researchers made TCR beta libraries via UMI-labeled 5' RACE. TCRdb reprocessed the 5' RACE reads and keeps a single row for each CDR3 protein, giving no DNA. The sample yields around 10,000 distinct CDR3 sequences, of which the top ten take up about a fifth. CDR3 size: 13 residues. Germline lookup yields CDR1 SGHTA and CDR2 FQGNSA. The sample taken for sequencing was CD8+ stem-like memory T cells (TSCM and TCM) sorted from PBMCs. Subset described: stem-like memory CD8 T cells (TSTEM), CCR7+ PD-1- TIGIT-. This receptor was identified in a human donor in good health. The V gene is TRBV7-2, the J gene TRBJ2-5; with no DNA, the TCRdb D assignment of TRBD1 cannot be verified. The CDR3 reads CASSPLTRETQYF.